The clone carrying this TCR beta chain was recorded at least ten times. Its antigen is undetermined. With MiXCR, TCRdb reprocessed the PCR reads. Of just under 20,000 clones listed, under 45% were seen once; the top ten hold around 25%. All patients were untreated before thyroid surgery. The data originate from a study of metastatic and nonmetastatic thyroid tumors. Deletions cut 7 bases from V and 3 bases from J, with 18 bases between. CDR1 DFQATT and CDR2 SNEGSKA come from the germline V gene (reference sequence). The CDR3 has 15 amino acids. Overall study results and limits: Significantly greater TCR beta diversity was reportedly found in malignant thyroid tumors than in benign nodules (in blood and tumor).

The chain uses TRBV20-1 and TRBJ2-2; the D gene could be TRBD1 or TRBD2 (7 bases each). The clonotype originates from a female donor with papillary thyroid cancer or a benign thyroid nodule (not recorded which). Some clones in this sample may be carry-over from other donors' samples. The specimen was tumor tissue. CDR3 in amino acids: CSVPNAGGDTGELFF. CDR3 sequence (DNA): TGCAGTGTTCCCAATGCAGGGGGGGACACCGGGGAGCTGTTTTTT.